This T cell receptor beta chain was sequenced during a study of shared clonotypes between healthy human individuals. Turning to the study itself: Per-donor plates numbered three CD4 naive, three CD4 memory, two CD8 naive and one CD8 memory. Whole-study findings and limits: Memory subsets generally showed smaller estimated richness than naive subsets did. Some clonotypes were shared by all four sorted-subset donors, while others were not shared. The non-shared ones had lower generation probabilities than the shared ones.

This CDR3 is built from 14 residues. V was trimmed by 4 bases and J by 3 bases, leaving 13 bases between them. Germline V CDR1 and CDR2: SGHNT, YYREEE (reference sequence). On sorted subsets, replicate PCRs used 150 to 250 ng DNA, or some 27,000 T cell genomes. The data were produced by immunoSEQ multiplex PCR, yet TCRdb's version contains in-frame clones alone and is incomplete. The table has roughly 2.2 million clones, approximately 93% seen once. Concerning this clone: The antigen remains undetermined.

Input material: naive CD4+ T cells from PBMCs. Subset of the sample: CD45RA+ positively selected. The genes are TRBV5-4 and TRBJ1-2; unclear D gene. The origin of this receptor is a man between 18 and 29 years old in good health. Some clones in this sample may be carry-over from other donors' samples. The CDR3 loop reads CASSGRLPYYGYTF. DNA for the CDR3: TGTGCCAGCAGCGGTAGGCTGCCCTACTATGGCTACACCTTC.